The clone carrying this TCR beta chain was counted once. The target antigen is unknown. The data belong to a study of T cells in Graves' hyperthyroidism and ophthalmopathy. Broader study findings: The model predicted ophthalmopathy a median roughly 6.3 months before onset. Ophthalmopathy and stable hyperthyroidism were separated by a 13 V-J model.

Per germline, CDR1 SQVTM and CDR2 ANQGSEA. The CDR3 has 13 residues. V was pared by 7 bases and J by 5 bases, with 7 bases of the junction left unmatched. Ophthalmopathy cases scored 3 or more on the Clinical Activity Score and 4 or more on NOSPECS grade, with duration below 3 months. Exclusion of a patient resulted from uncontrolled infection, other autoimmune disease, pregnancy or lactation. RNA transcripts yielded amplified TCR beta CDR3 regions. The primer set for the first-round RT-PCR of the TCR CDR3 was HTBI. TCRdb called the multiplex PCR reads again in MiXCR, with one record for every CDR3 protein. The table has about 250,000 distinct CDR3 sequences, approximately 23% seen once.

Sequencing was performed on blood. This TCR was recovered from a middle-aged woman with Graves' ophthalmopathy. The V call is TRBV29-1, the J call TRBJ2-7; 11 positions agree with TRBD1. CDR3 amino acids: CSAGGQGANEQYF. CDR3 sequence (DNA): TGCAGCGCCGGCGGACAGGGGGCGAACGAGCAGTACTTC.